The T cell receptor (beta chain) described here comes from a study of cytomegalovirus exposure and HLA in healthy donors. The overall study: From HLA-typed donors, an early data release held roughly 89 million unique TCRs.

With 60 Vbeta and 13 Jbeta primers, the PCR was carried out. Clones were sequenced by immunoSEQ multiplex PCR, and TCRdb holds only the in-frame ones, with some missing. The sample has 150,000 to 200,000 clones, 82% seen once. Looked up from germline, CDR1 is SGHRS and CDR2 is YFSETQ. The CDR3 covers 11 residues. The V end lost 3 bases, the J end lost 2 bases, and 3 bases lay between the germline ends. Healthy people donating bone marrow made up the donors. The rearrangement links TRBV5-1 to TRBJ2-7; no clear D. The origin of this receptor is a man between 50 and 59 years old in good health and CMV-seropositive. Input material: PBMCs. This CDR3 reads CASSSAYEQYF. CDR3 in DNA: TGCGCCAGCAGCTCAGCCTACGAGCAGTACTTC.